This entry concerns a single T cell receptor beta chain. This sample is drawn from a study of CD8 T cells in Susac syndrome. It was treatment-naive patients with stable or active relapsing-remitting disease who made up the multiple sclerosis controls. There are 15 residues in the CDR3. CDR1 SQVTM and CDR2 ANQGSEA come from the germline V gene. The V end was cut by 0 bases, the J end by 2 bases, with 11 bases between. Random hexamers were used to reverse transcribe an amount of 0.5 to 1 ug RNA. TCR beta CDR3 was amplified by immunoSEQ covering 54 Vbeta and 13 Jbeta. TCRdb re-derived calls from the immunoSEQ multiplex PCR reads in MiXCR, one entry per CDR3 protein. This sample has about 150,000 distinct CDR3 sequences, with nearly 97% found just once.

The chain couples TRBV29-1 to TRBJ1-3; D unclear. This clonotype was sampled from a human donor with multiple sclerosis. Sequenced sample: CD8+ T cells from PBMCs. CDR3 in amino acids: CSVEDPSHPGNTIYF. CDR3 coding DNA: TGCAGCGTTGAAGACCCATCGCACCCTGGAAACACCATATATTTT.